The clone carrying this T cell receptor beta chain occurred many times. Antigen unknown. The read terminates 3 residues before the CDR3 end, so the remaining end is supplied by the germline J gene. Sequencing input was equivalent genomic DNA from CVID and controls. Repertoires were generated with immunoSEQ multiplex PCR, while TCRdb's copy carries only in-frame clones and drops some. The specimen has tens of thousands of clones, none found just once. The data stem from a study of T cell clonality in common variable immunodeficiency. Study-wide findings and caveats: TCRbeta clonality was increased in CVID versus healthy controls. Shared TCRbeta clones were fewer between CVID subjects than controls. Authors noted CVID clonality's cause needs subpopulation repertoire sequencing.

The V gene end was trimmed by 4 bases and the J gene end by 6 bases; junction bases not matched to a gene: 7. The CDR3 spans 14 residues. CDR1 and CDR2 from the germline V gene are SGHNT and YYREEE (reference sequence). The genes are TRBV5-4 and TRBJ2-7; 10 positions agree with TRBD1. The source material was peripheral blood mononuclear cells. This receptor was taken from a person between 18 and 75 years old in good health. The CDR3 loop reads CASSKGQGSGEQYF. CDR3 DNA, as far as it was read: TGTGCCAGCAGCAAGGGACAGGGGAGCGGCGAG.